This T cell receptor beta chain was retrieved from a study of CD8 T cells in ankylosing spondylitis. Regarding this clonotype: Its antigen is as yet unknown.

CDR3 length: 13 residues. Germline V gives CDR1 SGHDT, CDR2 YYEEEE. With 0 bases clipped from V and 8 bases from J, the junction kept 4 bases outside the gene matches. Overall study results and limits: Disease-linked clones bore a CD8+ phenotype and were relatively rare in peripheral blood. Disease-linked clones reportedly showed significant enrichment in matched ankylosing spondylitis synovial fluid. Certain motif variants had earlier appeared in reactive arthritis synovial fluid and blood. The study identified a TCR beta motif of several highly homologous variants that appeared characteristic of ankylosing spondylitis blood.

With molecular barcodes, quantitative 5'-RACE was used to make the TCR beta libraries. TCRdb reprocessed the 5' RACE reads via MiXCR and lists one record per CDR3 protein. The data contain hundreds of thousands of distinct CDR3 sequences, roughly 26% of them singletons. The TCR was taken from a male donor with ankylosing spondylitis. The specimen was blood, either unsorted or a sorted T cell fraction (not recorded which). The chain recombines TRBV5-6 with TRBJ1-1; 7 nucleotides match TRBD1. CDR3 bases: TGTGCCAGCAGCTTGGTGGTAGGGGGCGAAGCTTTCTTT. Its protein product is CASSLVVGGEAFF.